The entry below describes one T cell receptor beta chain. Likely a read error: the CDR3 ends without its conserved phenylalanine or tryptophan. A modified ARM-PCR protocol with three rounds of nested PCR amplified TCRbeta. TCRdb recomputed calls from the multiplex PCR reads with MiXCR, one row per CDR3 protein. The sample consists of roughly 45,000 distinct CDR3 sequences, roughly 60% of them appearing once. The data were obtained in a study of tumor and adjacent non-tumor tissue in lung cancer. Study overall: Patients comprised about a dozen adenocarcinoma, a couple of squamous cell carcinoma and 1 small cell lung cancer.

The ends were cut back, 12 bases at V and 2 bases at J, with 14 bases in the middle. This CDR3 has 13 amino acids. Germline V gene lookup returns CDR1 KGHDR and CDR2 SFDVKD. This sample's RNA came from whole unsorted tissue. Distant lung tissue was collected more than 3 cm away from the tumor edge. The genes are TRBV24-1 and TRBJ2-3; maybe TRBD2 (5 bases). Sequenced sample: distant non-tumor lung tissue. The clonotype originates from a man in his fifties with non-small cell lung cancer. CDR3 DNA sequence: TGTGCCGTAGGAGGTCTCAACACAGATACGCAGTATTCT. Amino acids: CAVGGLNTDTQYS.